Listed here are 5 T cell receptor beta chains from one sample, sequenced in a study of T cell responses to AZD1222 COVID-19 vaccine. Libraries were prepared by immunoSEQ multiplex PCR; TCRdb keeps only in-frame clonotypes and omits some of them. In the table there are about 140,000 clones, roughly 90% of which are singletons. Source: peripheral blood, taken on day 0 of AZD1222 vaccination. All receptors come from an adult in good health.

This chain joins TRBV4-1 and TRBJ1-1, with 8 positions matching TRBD1. V lost 1 base and J lost 3; bases outside the gene matches: 7. The CDR3 consists of 16 residues. In germline, CDR1 is MGHRA, CDR2 YSYEKL. CDR3 in amino acids: CASSQGQGMGDTEAFF. CDR3 bases: TGCGCCAGCAGCCAAGGACAGGGGATGGGGGACACTGAAGCTTTCTTT.

The chain links TRBV10-1 to TRBJ2-5, with D hard to call. The CDR3 is 15 residues long. The V end was cut by 3 bases, the J end by 1 base, with 12 bases between. Germline CDR1 and CDR2: WNHNN and SYGVQD (reference sequence). CDR3 nucleotide sequence: TGCGCCAGCAGTGAACCCGGGTCCGGCCAAGAGACCCAGTACTTC. Its translation is CASSEPGSGQETQYF.

The gene calls are TRBV7-2 and TRBJ1-4; 8 bases are shared with TRBD1. The CDR3 runs to 15 residues. Germline CDR1 and CDR2: SGHTA and FQGNSA. The trim removed 7 bases at V and 7 bases at J, leaving 11 bases unmatched. CDR3 sequence: CASKGRAGGREKLFF. The CDR3 coding sequence is TGTGCCAGCAAAGGAAGGGCAGGGGGCCGTGAAAAACTGTTTTTT.

This chain uses TRBV6-6 with TRBJ1-5; TRBD1 might be the D (6 bases). Germline assignment: CDR1 MNHNY and CDR2 SVGAGI (reference sequence). V lost 6 bases to trimming and J lost 0 bases, with 12 bases between them. CDR3 length equals 15 residues. The CDR3 DNA sequence: TGTGCCAGCAGCCCATCAGGGGATAGCAATCAGCCCCAGCATTTT. Its protein is CASSPSGDSNQPQHF.

The chain joins TRBV30 to TRBJ2-1; tentative D call: TRBD2 (5 bases). With 3 bases removed from V and 7 bases from J, the gap between germline ends came to 10 bases. Germline CDR1 and CDR2: GTSNPN and SVGIG (reference sequence). This CDR3 comprises 12 residues. DNA for the CDR3: TGTGCCTGGAGCCGGGAAGGGAATGAGCAGTTCTTC. It specifies CAWSREGNEQFF.